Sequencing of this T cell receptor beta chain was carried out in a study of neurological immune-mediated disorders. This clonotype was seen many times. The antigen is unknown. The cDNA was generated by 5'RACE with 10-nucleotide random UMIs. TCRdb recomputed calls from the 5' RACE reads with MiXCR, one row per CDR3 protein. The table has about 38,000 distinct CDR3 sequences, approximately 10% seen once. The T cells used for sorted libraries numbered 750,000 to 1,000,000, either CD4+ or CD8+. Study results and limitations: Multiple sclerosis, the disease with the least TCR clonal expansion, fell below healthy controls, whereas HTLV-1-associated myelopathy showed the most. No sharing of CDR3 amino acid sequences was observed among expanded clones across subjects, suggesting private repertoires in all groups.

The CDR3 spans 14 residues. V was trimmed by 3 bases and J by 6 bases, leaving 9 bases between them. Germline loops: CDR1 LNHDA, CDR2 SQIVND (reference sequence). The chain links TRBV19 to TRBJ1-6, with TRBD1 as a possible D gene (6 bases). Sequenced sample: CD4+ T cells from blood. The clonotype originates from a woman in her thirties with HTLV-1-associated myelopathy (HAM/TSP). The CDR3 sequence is CASSMARGNSPLHF. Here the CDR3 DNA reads TGTGCCAGTAGTATGGCCAGGGGTAATTCACCCCTCCACTTT.